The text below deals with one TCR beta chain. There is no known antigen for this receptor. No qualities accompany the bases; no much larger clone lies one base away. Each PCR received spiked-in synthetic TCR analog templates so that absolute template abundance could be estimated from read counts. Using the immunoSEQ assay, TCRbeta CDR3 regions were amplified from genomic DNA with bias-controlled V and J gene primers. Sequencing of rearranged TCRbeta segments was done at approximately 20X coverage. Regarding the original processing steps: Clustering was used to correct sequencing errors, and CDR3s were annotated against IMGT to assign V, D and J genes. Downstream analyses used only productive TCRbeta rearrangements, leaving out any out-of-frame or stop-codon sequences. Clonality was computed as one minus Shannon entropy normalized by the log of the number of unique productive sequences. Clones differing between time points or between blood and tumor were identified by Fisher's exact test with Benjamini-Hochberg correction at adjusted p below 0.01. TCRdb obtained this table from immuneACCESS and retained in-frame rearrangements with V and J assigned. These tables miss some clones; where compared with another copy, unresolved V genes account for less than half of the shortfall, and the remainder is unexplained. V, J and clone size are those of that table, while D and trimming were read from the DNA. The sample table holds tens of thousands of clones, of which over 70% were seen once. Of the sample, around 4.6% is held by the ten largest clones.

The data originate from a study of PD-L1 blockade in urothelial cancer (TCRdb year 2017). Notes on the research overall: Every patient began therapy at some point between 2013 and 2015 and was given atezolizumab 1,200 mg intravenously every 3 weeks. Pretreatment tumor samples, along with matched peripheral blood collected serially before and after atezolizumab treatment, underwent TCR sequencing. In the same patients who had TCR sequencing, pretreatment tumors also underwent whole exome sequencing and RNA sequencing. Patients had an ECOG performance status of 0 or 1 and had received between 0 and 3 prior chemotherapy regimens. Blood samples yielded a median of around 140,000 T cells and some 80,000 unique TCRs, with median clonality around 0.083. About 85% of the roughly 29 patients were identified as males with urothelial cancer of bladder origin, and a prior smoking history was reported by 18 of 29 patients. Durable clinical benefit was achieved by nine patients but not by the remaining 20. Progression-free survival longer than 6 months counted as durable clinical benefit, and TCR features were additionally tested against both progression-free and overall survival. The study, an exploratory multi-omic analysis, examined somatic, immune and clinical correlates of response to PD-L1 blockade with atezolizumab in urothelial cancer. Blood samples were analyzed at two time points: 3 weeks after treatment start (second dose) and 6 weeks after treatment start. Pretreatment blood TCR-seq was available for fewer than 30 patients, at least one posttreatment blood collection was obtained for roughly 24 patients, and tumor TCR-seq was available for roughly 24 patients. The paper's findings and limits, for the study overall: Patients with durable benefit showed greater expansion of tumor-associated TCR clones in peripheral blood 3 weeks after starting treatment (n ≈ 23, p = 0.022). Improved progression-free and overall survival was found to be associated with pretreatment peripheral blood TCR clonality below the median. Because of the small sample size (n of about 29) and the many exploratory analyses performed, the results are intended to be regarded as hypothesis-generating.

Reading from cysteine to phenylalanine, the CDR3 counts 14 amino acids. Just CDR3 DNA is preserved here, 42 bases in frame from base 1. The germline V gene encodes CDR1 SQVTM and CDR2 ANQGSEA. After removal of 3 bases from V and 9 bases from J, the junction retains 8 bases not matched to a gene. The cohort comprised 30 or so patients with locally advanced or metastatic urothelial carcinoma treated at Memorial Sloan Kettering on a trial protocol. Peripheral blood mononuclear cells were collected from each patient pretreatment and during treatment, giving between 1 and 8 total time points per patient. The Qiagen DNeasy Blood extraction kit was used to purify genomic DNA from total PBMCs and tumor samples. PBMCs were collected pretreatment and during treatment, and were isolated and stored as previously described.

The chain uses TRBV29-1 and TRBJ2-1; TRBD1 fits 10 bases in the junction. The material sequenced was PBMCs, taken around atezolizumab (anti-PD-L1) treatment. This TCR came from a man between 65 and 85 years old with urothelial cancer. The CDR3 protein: CSVEVGQGTAEQFF. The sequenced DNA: TGCAGCGTTGAGGTGGGACAGGGGACTGCTGAGCAGTTCTTC.